This T cell receptor (beta chain) was found in a study of molecular identifiers for immune sequencing clone quantification. Study-level background: Five aliquots were made in replicates from the RNA of approximately 22,000 or 94,000 naive CD8 cells, and four were sequenced. Notes on the study in general: Reports indicate spiked Jurkat TCR RNA from one cell could be found among roughly 950,000 naive cells. A shared barcode on identical TCR molecules could lead to underestimated sizes for highly expanded clones.

V lost 5 bases to trimming and J lost 5 bases; unmatched junction nucleotides: 7. Germline V gene sequence: CDR1 DFQATT, CDR2 SNEGSKA (reference sequence). The CDR3 is 14 residues long. This clonotype was observed a few times. The antigen remains undetermined. Generation of bulk TCR libraries relied on previously described methods and listed TCR primers. TCRdb called the PCR reads again in MiXCR, with one record for every CDR3 protein. The data show roughly 100,000 distinct CDR3 sequences, under 40% seen once. The V gene is TRBV20-1, the J gene TRBJ2-3; TRBD2 matches at 10 bases. The clonotype was recovered from a human donor in good health. Some libraries in this study had Jurkat cell RNA spiked in. The specimen sequenced was naive CD8+ T cells from blood, with Jurkat cell RNA spiked in. This sample's subset: FACS-sorted CD8+CD4-CCR7+CD45RA+ naive T cells. CDR3: CSAGLAEGRDTQYF. The CDR3, as DNA: TGCAGTGCTGGACTAGCGGAGGGGCGAGATACGCAGTATTTT.